This T cell receptor beta chain stems from a study of CD8 T cells in ankylosing spondylitis. Study observations and caveats: What appeared characteristic of ankylosing spondylitis blood was a TCR beta motif of fewer than ten highly homologous variants. According to the report, clones linked to the disease were significantly enriched in matched synovial fluid samples taken from ankylosing spondylitis patients.

Quantitative barcoded 5'-RACE was used to prepare TCR beta libraries. In TCRdb, the 5' RACE reads were re-called with MiXCR into one record per CDR3 protein. This table holds 290,000 or so distinct CDR3 sequences, less than 25% found once. Only one count was recorded for this clonotype. Its antigen is still unknown. This TCR was sampled from a female donor with ankylosing spondylitis or in good health (not recorded which). The sequenced sample was blood, either unsorted or a sorted T cell fraction (not recorded which).

The CDR3 sequence: CASSLRPRQGGSHSGANVLTF. The CDR3 region has the DNA TGCGCCAGCAGCTTGCGGCCCCGACAGGGAGGTTCCCACTCTGGGGCCAACGTCCTGACTTTC. The chain employs TRBV5-1 and TRBJ2-6; TRBD1 might be the D (7 bases). The germline gives CDR1 SGHRS, CDR2 YFSETQ. There are 21 residues in the CDR3. The germline V and J ends were trimmed by 1 base and 0 bases, with 23 bases remaining between them. Full variable domain (outside the CDR3, taken from reference TRBV5-1 and TRBJ2-6): KAGVTQTPRYLIKTRGQQVTLSCSPISGHRSVSWYQQTPGQGLQFLFEYFSETQRNKGNFPGRFSGRQFSNSRSEMNVSTLELGDSALYLCASSLRPRQGGSHSGANVLTFGAGSRLTVL.